The 32 T cell receptor beta chains in this list originate from one sample, sequenced in a study of T cells expressing NK-cell markers (dated by TCRdb to 2019 to 2021). The library was made by 5' RACE. The run used an Illumina HiSeq 2000. TCRdb reanalyzed the reads, keeping one entry per CDR3 protein sequence and omitting DNA. The sample table on file contains 200,000 to 300,000 distinct CDR3 sequences. The top ten constitute more than 3.5% of the sample. The sample taken for sequencing was blood T cells: a sorted CD56 or NKG2C T cell subset, CD4+ or CD8+ T cells, or bulk PBMC T cells (not recorded which). These TCRs come from a woman between 18 and 70 years old in good health.

The chain links TRBV6-2 or TRBV6-3 to TRBJ2-5; TCRdb proposes TRBD1, but this gene call is untestable without DNA. Germline CDR1 reads MNHEY; CDR2 reads SVGEGT. The CDR3 is 16 amino acids. CDR3 sequence: CASSYSGTDHQETQYF.

J is TRBJ1-3 and V is TRBV5-1; TCRdb reports TRBD1, a call that lacks DNA to check it against. This CDR3 has 15 residues. CDR1 is SGHRS, CDR2 YFSETQ, per germline. The chain's CDR3 is CASSLVGGPGNTIYF.

The chain joins TRBV7-6 to TRBJ2-1; with no DNA, the TCRdb D assignment of TRBD1 cannot be verified. This CDR3 spans 12 amino acids. The V gene's germline CDR1 is SGHVS and CDR2 FNYEAQ. The CDR3: CASRGQVTEQFF.

The chain has TRBV20-1 and TRBJ1-6. CDR3 length: 14 residues. The V gene's germline CDR1 is DFQATT and CDR2 SNEGSKA (reference sequence). This chain's CDR3 is CSAKLTPGNSPLHF.

This chain uses TRBV12-3 or TRBV12-4 with TRBJ1-5. CDR3 length: 15 amino acids. CDR3 amino acids: CASSWEGGGNQPQHF.

The CDR3 loop is CASRNLLLAGGEQYF. The chain combines TRBV7-9 with TRBJ2-7; TCRdb's D gene call, TRBD2, goes unchecked for lack of DNA. The V gene's germline CDR1 is SEHNR and CDR2 FQNEAQ (reference sequence). CDR3 length: 15 residues.

The CDR3: CATRFGLNTEAFF. The rearrangement uses TRBV7-2 and TRBJ1-1. The CDR3 is 13 residues long. In germline, CDR1 is SGHTA, CDR2 FQGNSA.

Here the CDR3 reads CASSPLAGTGGNQNYGYTF. The genes are TRBV18 and TRBJ1-2; TCRdb's D call, TRBD1, is unchecked because there is no DNA. The CDR3 runs 19 residues. Germline-derived CDR1 and CDR2 are KGHSH and LQKENI.

The chain links TRBV6-2 or TRBV6-3 to TRBJ1-1. Germline-derived CDR1 and CDR2 are MNHEY and SVGEGT. The CDR3 has 13 amino acids. The CDR3 sequence is CASSYSVFTEAFF.

The chain uses TRBV6-2 or TRBV6-3 and TRBJ2-7; TCRdb lists TRBD1, though no DNA is available to test this call. The CDR3 length is 14 residues. Looked up from germline, CDR1 is MNHEY and CDR2 is SVGEGT. The CDR3 region is CASSYSPGINEQYF.

This chain uses TRBV7-2 with TRBJ1-3; TCRdb names TRBD1, which stays unverified in the absence of DNA. The V gene's germline CDR1 is SGHTA and CDR2 FQGNSA. CDR3 length: 13 residues. The CDR3: CASSFGGRNTIYF.

The CDR3 here is CASSLNDRNTIYF. The chain carries TRBV12-3 or TRBV12-4 and TRBJ1-3. CDR3 size: 13 residues.

The chain is built from TRBV29-1 and TRBJ2-1. Germline V gene lookup returns CDR1 SQVTM and CDR2 ANQGSEA. CDR3 length: 15 amino acids. CDR3 in amino acids: CSVEGGGRKRNEQFF.

This chain links TRBV5-1 with TRBJ2-5; TCRdb indicates TRBD2, and absent DNA this call remains unverified. Germline V CDR1 and CDR2: SGHRS, YFSETQ. CDR3 length equals 13 residues. The CDR3 spells CASRDSEKETQYF.

The CDR3 reads CASSYSTVLAGGTDTQYF. The V gene is TRBV6-5, the J gene TRBJ2-3; absent DNA, TCRdb's TRBD2 call cannot be checked. The CDR3 extends over 18 amino acids. From germline, CDR1 is MNHEY and CDR2 SVGAGI.

The rearrangement uses TRBV20-1 and TRBJ2-3; TCRdb names TRBD1, which stays unverified in the absence of DNA. CDR1 is DFQATT and CDR2 is SNEGSKA in the germline V gene (reference sequence). The CDR3 spans 15 residues. The chain's CDR3 is CSALSLGGRQDTQYF.

V usage is TRBV20-1 and J usage is TRBJ1-6; lacking DNA, the TRBD1 call made by TCRdb goes unchecked. CDR1 is DFQATT, CDR2 SNEGSKA, per germline (reference sequence). The CDR3 length is 16 residues. The CDR3 spells CSARAVGGSYNSPLHF.

The genes are TRBV7-2 and TRBJ2-2; TCRdb's assignment of TRBD2 cannot be checked, as there is no DNA. The CDR3 loop spans 15 amino acids. Germline V gene data show CDR1 as SGHTA and CDR2 as FQGNSA. CDR3 loop: CASSKTSGSGGELFF.

The V call is TRBV18, the J call TRBJ1-6; TCRdb lists TRBD1, though no DNA is available to test this call. The CDR3 is 14 residues long. Per the germline V gene, CDR1 is KGHSH and CDR2 is LQKENI. CDR3 in amino acids: CASSRDRDNSPLHF.

CDR3 in amino acids: CASSPASIEQYF. The V and J genes are TRBV7-2 and TRBJ2-7; TCRdb proposes TRBD2, but this gene call is untestable without DNA. This CDR3 is 12 amino acids long. Germline V gives CDR1 SGHTA, CDR2 FQGNSA.

The CDR3 protein is CASTLAQETQYF. V and J are TRBV18 and TRBJ2-5; TCRdb's D gene call, TRBD2, goes unchecked for lack of DNA. Germline lookup yields CDR1 KGHSH and CDR2 LQKENI. The CDR3 has 12 amino acids.

The chain has TRBV6-5 and TRBJ1-3; the D call from TCRdb, TRBD1, cannot be confirmed without DNA. Germline CDR1 and CDR2: MNHEY and SVGAGI. The length of the CDR3 is 17 residues. This CDR3 reads CASSYSMGRAAGNTIYF.

The chain joins TRBV11-2 to TRBJ2-4. Per the germline V gene, CDR1 is SGHAT and CDR2 is FQNNGV. This CDR3 has 13 residues. CDR3 sequence reads: CASSLDQGRIQYF.

This sequence joins TRBV12-3 or TRBV12-4 and TRBJ2-1; TCRdb selects TRBD2, and the lack of DNA leaves this call unchecked. There are 16 residues in the CDR3. The chain's CDR3 is CASSPGLAGGQVEQFF.

The J gene is TRBJ2-5, the V gene TRBV12-3 or TRBV12-4. The CDR3 consists of 13 residues. The CDR3: CASSQWGQETQYF.

The V and J genes are TRBV12-3 or TRBV12-4 and TRBJ2-3. The CDR3 loop spans 16 amino acids. CDR3: CASSLLATTSTDTQYF.

V gene TRBV29-1 combines with J gene TRBJ1-3. The CDR3 totals 11 residues. Germline assignment: CDR1 SQVTM and CDR2 ANQGSEA. The CDR3 loop is CSVELGNTIYF.

This chain joins TRBV10-3 and TRBJ1-1. This CDR3 is built from 13 residues. Germline values: CDR1 ENHRY, CDR2 SYGVKD. CDR3 amino acids: CAISGQGNTEAFF.

This chain uses TRBV5-5 with TRBJ2-3; TCRdb's D call, TRBD1, is unchecked because there is no DNA. In germline, CDR1 is SGHKS, CDR2 YYEKEE (reference sequence). The CDR3 covers 16 residues. The chain's CDR3 is CASSPRAGQPTDTQYF.

The chain combines TRBV7-2 with TRBJ1-2; TCRdb selects TRBD1, and the lack of DNA leaves this call unchecked. CDR3 length: 15 residues. Germline V lookup: CDR1 SGHTA, CDR2 FQGNSA. The CDR3 loop reads CASSLDGRTGLGYTF.

The V call is TRBV12-3 or TRBV12-4, the J call TRBJ2-4; the D call of TRBD1 rests on TCRdb alone, since no DNA is present to check it. The length of the CDR3 is 15 residues. The CDR3 reads CASSLAGTGGNIQYF.

This chain connects TRBV25-1 to TRBJ2-1. CDR3 size: 15 residues. Germline CDR1 MGHDK, CDR2 SYGVNS. The CDR3 loop reads CASSDSRPTGNEQFF. Based on the CDR3 plus reference TRBV25-1 and TRBJ2-1, the full variable domain is EADIYQTPRYLVIGTGKKITLECSQTMGHDKMYWYQQDPGMELHLIHYSYGVNSTEKGDLSSESTVSRIRTEHFPLTLESARPSHTSQYLCASSDSRPTGNEQFFGPGTRLTVL.